The 16 T cell receptor beta chains reported below all come from one sample, sequenced in a study of PD-1 blockade in classical Hodgkin lymphoma. Noted time point: newly diagnosed, previously untreated cHL patient sample. Sequenced by immunoSEQ multiplex PCR; TCRdb stores in-frame clones only, minus some. The sample shows 15,000 to 20,000 clones, 80% to 95% of them seen only once. The source material was peripheral blood mononuclear cells (PBMCs). These receptors originate from a human donor with classical Hodgkin lymphoma.

The V call is TRBV9, the J call TRBJ1-1; no definite D call. V dropped 0 bases and J dropped 4 bases, with 13 bases sitting between them. Germline V gives CDR1 SGDLS, CDR2 YYNGEE. This CDR3 has 15 residues. CDR3 sequence (DNA): TGTGCCAGCAGCGTAGCCGGCCAAGGGCCCACTGAAGCTTTCTTT. Amino acid sequence: CASSVAGQGPTEAFF.

DNA of the CDR3: TGCGCCAGCAGCCACGGGACTAGCGGGATCTCCGAGCAGTACTTC. Amino acids: CASSHGTSGISEQYF. This chain links TRBV5-1 with TRBJ2-7; 13 bases are shared with TRBD2. With 4 bases clipped from V and 6 bases from J, the junction kept 7 bases outside the gene matches. Per the germline V gene, CDR1 is SGHRS and CDR2 is YFSETQ. This CDR3 comprises 15 residues.

The count of this clone is one. The chain employs TRBV29-1 and TRBJ2-7, with D unresolved. V lost 5 bases and J 2 bases, leaving 4 bases between the germline ends. This CDR3 has 10 residues. Germline CDR1 SQVTM, CDR2 ANQGSEA. CDR3 in DNA: TGCAGCGTTTTAACCTACGAGCAGTACTTC. Translated, it gives CSVLTYEQYF.

This chain uses TRBV10-1 with TRBJ2-1; D unresolved. The V end lost 5 bases, the J end lost 10 bases, and 15 bases lay between the germline ends. The CDR3 sequence is 13 residues long. The V gene's germline CDR1 is WNHNN and CDR2 SYGVQD (reference sequence). In DNA, the CDR3 is TGCGCCAGCAGTTCTTTTGTTGCTACGGAGCAGTTCTTC. Residues: CASSSFVATEQFF.

J is TRBJ1-4 and V is TRBV7-8; possibly TRBD1 for D (5 bases). Trimming pared 2 bases from V and 5 bases from J, leaving 15 bases between. The CDR3 is 16 residues long. The germline gives CDR1 SGHVS, CDR2 FQNEAQ. The CDR3 region is CASSLLSGGQNEKLFF. CDR3 in DNA: TGTGCCAGCAGCTTACTGTCGGGGGGTCAAAATGAAAAACTGTTTTTT.

This chain connects TRBV10-3 to TRBJ2-7, with 8 bases aligning to TRBD2. Germline loops: CDR1 ENHRY, CDR2 SYGVKD. The junction had 2 bases not matched to a gene; V was cut back by 10 bases and J by 3 bases. This CDR3 region has 11 residues. This CDR3 reads CATSGSYEQYF. The CDR3 DNA reads as TGTGCCACCAGCGGGAGCTACGAGCAGTACTTC.

The genes are TRBV6-1 and TRBJ1-5; TRBD1 is a possible D gene (6 bases). The V end was cut by 5 bases, the J end by 4 bases, with 9 bases between. The germline V gene has CDR1 MNHNS and CDR2 SASEGT. The CDR3 is made up of 13 amino acids. The CDR3 DNA sequence: TGTGCCAGCAGTTCAGGGGAAAATCAGCCCCAGCATTTT. Translation gives CASSSGENQPQHF.

V is TRBV12-5 and J is TRBJ2-5; TRBD2 might be the D (5 bases). V lost 6 bases, J lost 2 bases, and 10 bases lay in between. Germline V gives CDR1 LGHNT, CDR2 FRNRAP. This CDR3 comprises 13 residues. This CDR3 reads CASGQSGQETQYF. CDR3 coding DNA: TGTGCTAGTGGACAGAGCGGACAAGAGACCCAGTACTTC.

The V gene is TRBV28, the J gene TRBJ2-3; the D gene is possibly TRBD2 (7 bases). CDR1 and CDR2 (germline): MDHEN, SYDVKM. The germline V and J ends were trimmed by 5 bases and 1 base, with 22 bases remaining between them. This CDR3 contains 18 residues. As DNA, the CDR3 is TGTGCCAGCAGTCTTTACCCTAGGGGGGGAACCCGCACAGATACGCAGTATTTT. Protein: CASSLYPRGGTRTDTQYF.

This clone came up once. V usage is TRBV11-2 and J usage is TRBJ1-4; perhaps TRBD1 as D (5 bases). Trimming removed 5 bases at V and 6 bases at J, with 13 bases between. Looked up from germline, CDR1 is SGHAT and CDR2 is FQNNGV. The CDR3 runs to 14 residues. In nucleotides, the CDR3 is TGTGCCAGCAGCCGGCCGGGGCGCTATGAAAAACTGTTTTTT. It is translated as CASSRPGRYEKLFF.

The chain links TRBV5-1 to TRBJ1-3; perhaps TRBD1 as D (6 bases). The germline V gene has CDR1 SGHRS and CDR2 YFSETQ. This CDR3 has 15 residues. The V end lost 4 bases, the J end lost 6 bases, and 17 bases lay between the germline ends. CDR3 protein: CASSPDGDILNTIYF. The CDR3 coding sequence is TGCGCCAGCAGCCCGGACGGGGACATCTTAAACACCATATATTTT.

This clone appeared once. The V gene is TRBV19, the J gene TRBJ2-7, with TRBD2 matching 10 bases. The CDR3 spans 14 residues. CDR1 and CDR2 (germline): LNHDA, SQIVND (reference sequence). J lost 4 bases, V lost 4 bases, and 4 bases had no gene match. CDR3 sequence (DNA): TGTGCCAGTAGTACCCTAGCGGGAGAATACGAGCAGTACTTC. The encoded protein is CASSTLAGEYEQYF.

This clone was detected only a few times. The rearrangement links TRBV27 to TRBJ2-5; 8 nucleotides line up with TRBD2. The CDR3 has 16 amino acids. The V gene's germline CDR1 is MNHEY and CDR2 SMNVEV (reference sequence). Losses at the gene ends were 4 bases for V and 2 bases for J; bases not matched to a gene: 9. The CDR3 loop is CASSSFPRGRQETQYF. CDR3 in DNA: TGTGCCAGCAGTTCCTTCCCCCGCGGGAGGCAAGAGACCCAGTACTTC.

Of note for this clone: A read error may produce the germline difference seen at one junction end. The chain has TRBV10-1 and TRBJ2-3; 12 bases fit TRBD2. The length of the CDR3 is 17 residues. Germline lookup yields CDR1 WNHNN and CDR2 SYGVQD (reference sequence). CDR3 coding DNA: TGCGCCAGCAGTGAGTCGACTAGCGGGAGTCCCACATATACGCAGTATTTT. This sequence encodes CASSESTSGSPTYTQYF.

This clone was counted between two and nine times. This chain uses TRBV29-1 with TRBJ2-5; no clear D. V lost 3 bases to trimming and J lost 5 bases, with 13 bases between them. The CDR3 is 13 residues long. Per germline, CDR1 SQVTM and CDR2 ANQGSEA. The CDR3 loop reads CSVDIGRRETQYF. For the CDR3, the DNA is TGCAGCGTTGATATAGGGCGAAGGGAGACCCAGTACTTC.

The chain links TRBV5-4 to TRBJ2-3; possible D gene TRBD1, 5 bases. Germline values: CDR1 SGHNT, CDR2 YYREEE (reference sequence). Deletions cut 3 bases from V and 0 bases from J, with 11 bases between. The CDR3 contains 15 residues. This CDR3 reads CASSSPDISTDTQYF. The CDR3 bases are TGTGCCAGCAGCTCCCCGGACATTAGCACAGATACGCAGTATTTT.